This T cell receptor (beta chain) was sequenced for a study of HIV-infected patients and healthy controls. Roughly three months, about 14 weeks, into antiretroviral therapy, follow-up blood was collected. Whole blood was used without fractionation, so all unsorted peripheral T cells were included. Around 500 ng RNA was reverse transcribed with alpha and beta constant-region primers. Separate chain-specific third strand synthesis with multiplexing indices produced the alpha and beta libraries. TCRdb independently ran MiXCR on the 5' RACE reads; one entry per CDR3 protein. The sample includes about 15,000 distinct CDR3 sequences, around 12% of them seen just once. The V gene lost 5 bases and the J gene lost 0 bases, with 11 bases spanning the gap. The germline V gene encodes CDR1 MNHEY and CDR2 SVGAGI. The CDR3 totals 15 residues.

The genes are TRBV6-5 and TRBJ2-1; D uncertain. The receptor was derived from an adult with HIV infection. The donor label of this sample is uncertain. Sequenced here: blood, sampled during antiretroviral therapy. The CDR3: CASSRTTSSYNEQFF. DNA for the CDR3: TGTGCCAGCAGTCGCACGACAAGCTCCTACAATGAGCAGTTCTTC.